The entry below describes one T cell receptor (beta chain). The CDR3 is 18 residues long. In the original processing: Estimates of nucleated cell counts were drawn from the amplification of reference gene primers. TCRdb's copy holds only in-frame clones and misses some; the assay was immunoSEQ multiplex PCR. V and J calls and clone size are given by that table; D and trimming were obtained from the DNA. The table includes roughly 200,000 clones, 70% to 90% detected once. These data are taken from a study of blood T cell repertoires in COVID-19. About the research overall: There were acute and convalescent COVID-19 samples, and they came from the United States, Italy and Spain.

The clonotype was recovered from a man aged 60-69 years with acute or convalescent COVID-19. The chain is built from TRBV21-1 and TRBJ1-3; TRBD1, the D gene given by the table, was not confirmed from the DNA. TRBV21-1 is shown as a pseudogene. Sequenced input: peripheral blood. The CDR3 nucleotides are TGTGCCAGCAGCAAAGTGCTCAACATGTCCGACTCTGGAAACACCATATATTTT. The encoded protein is CASSKVLNMSDSGNTIYF.